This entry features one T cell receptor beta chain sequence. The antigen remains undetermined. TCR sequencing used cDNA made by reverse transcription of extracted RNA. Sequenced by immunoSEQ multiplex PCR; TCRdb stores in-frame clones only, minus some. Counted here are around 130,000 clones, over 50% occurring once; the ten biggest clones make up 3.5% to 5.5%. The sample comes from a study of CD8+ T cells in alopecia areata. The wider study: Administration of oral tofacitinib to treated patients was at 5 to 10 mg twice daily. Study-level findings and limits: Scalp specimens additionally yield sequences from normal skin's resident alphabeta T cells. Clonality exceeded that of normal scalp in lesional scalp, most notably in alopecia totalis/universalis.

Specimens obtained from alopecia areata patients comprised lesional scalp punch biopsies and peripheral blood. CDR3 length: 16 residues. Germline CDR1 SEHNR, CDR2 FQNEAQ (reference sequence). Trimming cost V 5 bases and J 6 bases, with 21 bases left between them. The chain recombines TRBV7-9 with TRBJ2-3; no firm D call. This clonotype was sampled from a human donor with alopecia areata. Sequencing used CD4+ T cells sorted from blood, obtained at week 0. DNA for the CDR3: TGTGCCAGCAGCGGGTTGGGATTTCGAATGAGGGATACGCAGTATTTT. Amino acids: CASSGLGFRMRDTQYF.